This entry describes one T cell receptor (beta chain). Antigen specificity is unknown. Some clones are missing from TCRdb's copy, which holds only in-frame ones; the method was immunoSEQ multiplex PCR. The sample lists tens of thousands of clones, around 96% occurring once. This sample was included in a study of cytomegalovirus exposure and HLA in healthy donors. Overall study findings and caveats: Confirmation was obtained in vitro that a few CMV-associated chains are specific for CMV antigens.

Germline values: CDR1 SQVTM, CDR2 ANQGSEA. V gave up 1 base and J gave up 4 bases; unmatched junction bases: 12. CDR3 length: 17 residues. The clonotype originates from a man aged 18 to 29 in good health and CMV-seropositive. The chain has TRBV29-1 and TRBJ2-3, with TRBD2 identical over 9 bases. Sequencing was carried out using PBMCs. The CDR3 loop is CSVEGIAGDHSPDTQYF. CDR3 DNA: TGCAGCGTTGAAGGTATAGCGGGAGACCACAGTCCAGATACGCAGTATTTT.